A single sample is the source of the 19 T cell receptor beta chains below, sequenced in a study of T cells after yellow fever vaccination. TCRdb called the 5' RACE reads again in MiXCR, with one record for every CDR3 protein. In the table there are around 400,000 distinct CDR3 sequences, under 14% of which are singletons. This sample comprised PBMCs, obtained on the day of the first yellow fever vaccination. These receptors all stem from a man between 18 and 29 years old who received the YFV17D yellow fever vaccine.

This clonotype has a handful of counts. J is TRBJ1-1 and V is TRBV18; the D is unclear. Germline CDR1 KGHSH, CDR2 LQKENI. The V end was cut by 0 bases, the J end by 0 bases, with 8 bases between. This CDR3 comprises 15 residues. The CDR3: CASSPPMQMNTEAFF. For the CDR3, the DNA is TGTGCCAGCTCACCACCAATGCAGATGAACACTGAAGCTTTCTTT.

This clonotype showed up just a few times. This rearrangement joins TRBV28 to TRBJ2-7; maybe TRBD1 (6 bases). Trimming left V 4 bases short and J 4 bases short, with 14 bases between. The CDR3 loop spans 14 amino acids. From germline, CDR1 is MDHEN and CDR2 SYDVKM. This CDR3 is CASSSQGRRYEQYV. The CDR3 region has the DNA TGTGCCAGCAGTTCTCAGGGGCGCCGTTACGAGCAGTACGTC.

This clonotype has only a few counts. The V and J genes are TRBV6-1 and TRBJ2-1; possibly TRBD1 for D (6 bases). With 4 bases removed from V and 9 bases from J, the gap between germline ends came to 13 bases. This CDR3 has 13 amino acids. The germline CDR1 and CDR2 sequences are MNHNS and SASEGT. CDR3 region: CASSGTDRREQFF. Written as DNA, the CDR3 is TGTGCCAGCAGTGGGACAGATAGACGTGAGCAGTTCTTC.

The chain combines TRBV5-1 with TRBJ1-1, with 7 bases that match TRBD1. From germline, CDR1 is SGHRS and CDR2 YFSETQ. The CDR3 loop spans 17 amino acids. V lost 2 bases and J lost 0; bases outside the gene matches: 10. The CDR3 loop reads CASSFYRGPLMNTEAFF. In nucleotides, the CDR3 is TGCGCCAGCAGCTTCTACAGGGGTCCACTGATGAACACTGAAGCTTTCTTT.

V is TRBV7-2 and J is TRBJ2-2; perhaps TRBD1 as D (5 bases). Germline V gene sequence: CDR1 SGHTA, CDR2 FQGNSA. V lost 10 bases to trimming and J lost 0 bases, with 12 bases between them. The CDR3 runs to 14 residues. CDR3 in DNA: TGTGCCAACTATAACAGGTCGAACACCGGGGAGCTGTTTTTT. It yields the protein CANYNRSNTGELFF.

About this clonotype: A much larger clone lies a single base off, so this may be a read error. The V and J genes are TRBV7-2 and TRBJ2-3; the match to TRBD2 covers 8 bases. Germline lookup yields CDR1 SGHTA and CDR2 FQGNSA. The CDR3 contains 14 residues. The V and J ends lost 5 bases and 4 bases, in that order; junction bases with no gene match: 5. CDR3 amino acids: CASSGGGWADTQYF. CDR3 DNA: TGTGCCAGCAGCGGCGGGGGGTGGGCAGATACGCAGTATTTT.

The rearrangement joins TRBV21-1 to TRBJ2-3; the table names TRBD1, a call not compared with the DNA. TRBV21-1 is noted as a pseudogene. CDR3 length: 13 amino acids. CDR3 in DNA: TGTGCCAGCAGGCCAACCCCCTTTGATACGCAGTATTTT. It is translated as CASRPTPFDTQYF.

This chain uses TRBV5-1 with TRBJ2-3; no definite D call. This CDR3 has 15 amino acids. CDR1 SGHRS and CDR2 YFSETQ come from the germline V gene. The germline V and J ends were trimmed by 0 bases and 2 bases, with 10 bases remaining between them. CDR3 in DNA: TGCGCCAGCAGCTTGGCAACAGAGCTCACAGATACGCAGTATTTT. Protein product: CASSLATELTDTQYF.

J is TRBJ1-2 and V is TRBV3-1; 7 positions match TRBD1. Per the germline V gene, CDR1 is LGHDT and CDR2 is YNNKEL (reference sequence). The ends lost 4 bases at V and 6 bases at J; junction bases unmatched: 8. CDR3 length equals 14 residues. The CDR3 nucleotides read TGTGCCAGCAGCCTAAAGACAGGGATGGATGGCTACACCTTC. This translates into CASSLKTGMDGYTF.

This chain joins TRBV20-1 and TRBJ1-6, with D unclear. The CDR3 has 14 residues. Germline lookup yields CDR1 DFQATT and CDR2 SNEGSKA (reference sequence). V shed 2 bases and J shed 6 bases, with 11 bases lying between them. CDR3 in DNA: TGCAGTGCTAGAAGTGGACCGATTAATTCACCCCTCCACTTT. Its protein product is CSARSGPINSPLHF.

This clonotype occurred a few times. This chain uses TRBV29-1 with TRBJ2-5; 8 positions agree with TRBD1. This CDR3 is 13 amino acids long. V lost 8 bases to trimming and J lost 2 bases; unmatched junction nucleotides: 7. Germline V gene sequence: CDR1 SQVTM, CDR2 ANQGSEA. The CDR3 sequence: CSIPGTGQETQYF. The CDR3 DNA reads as TGCAGCATCCCCGGGACAGGACAAGAGACCCAGTACTTC.

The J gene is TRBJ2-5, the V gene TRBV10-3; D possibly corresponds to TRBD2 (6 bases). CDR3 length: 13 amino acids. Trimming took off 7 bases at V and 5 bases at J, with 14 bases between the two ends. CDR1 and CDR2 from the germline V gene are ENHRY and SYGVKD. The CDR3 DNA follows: TGTGCCATCACCCGGGGCGCGGGGGAGACCCAGTACTTC. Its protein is CAITRGAGETQYF.

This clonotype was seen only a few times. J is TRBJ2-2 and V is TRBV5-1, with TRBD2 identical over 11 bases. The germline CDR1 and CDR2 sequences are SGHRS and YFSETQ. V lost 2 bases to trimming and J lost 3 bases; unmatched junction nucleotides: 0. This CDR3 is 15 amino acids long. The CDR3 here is CASSLLAGDTGELFF. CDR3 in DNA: TGCGCCAGCAGCTTACTAGCGGGGGACACCGGGGAGCTGTTTTTT.

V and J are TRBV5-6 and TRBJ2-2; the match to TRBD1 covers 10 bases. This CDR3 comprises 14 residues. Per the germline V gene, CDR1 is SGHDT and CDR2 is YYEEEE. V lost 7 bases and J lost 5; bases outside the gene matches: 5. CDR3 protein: CASGDRGWTGELFF. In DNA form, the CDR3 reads TGTGCCAGCGGGGACAGGGGATGGACCGGGGAGCTGTTTTTT.

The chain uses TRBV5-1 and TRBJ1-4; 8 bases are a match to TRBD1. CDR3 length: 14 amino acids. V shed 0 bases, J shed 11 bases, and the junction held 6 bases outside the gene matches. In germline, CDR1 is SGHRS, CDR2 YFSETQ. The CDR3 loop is CASSLATGDGKLFF. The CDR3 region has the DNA TGCGCCAGCAGCTTGGCGACAGGGGATGGGAAACTGTTTTTT.

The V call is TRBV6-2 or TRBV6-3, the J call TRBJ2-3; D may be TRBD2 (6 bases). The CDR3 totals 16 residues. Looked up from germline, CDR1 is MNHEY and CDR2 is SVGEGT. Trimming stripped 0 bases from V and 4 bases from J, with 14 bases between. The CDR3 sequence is CASSYSIAAFADTQYF. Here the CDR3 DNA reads TGTGCCAGCAGTTACTCGATAGCGGCCTTCGCAGATACGCAGTATTTT.

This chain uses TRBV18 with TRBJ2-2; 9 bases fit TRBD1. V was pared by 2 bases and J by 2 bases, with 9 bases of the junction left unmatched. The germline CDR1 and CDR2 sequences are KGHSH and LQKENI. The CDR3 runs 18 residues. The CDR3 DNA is TGTGCCAGCTCACCATATCGGCCGGGACAGGGAAACACCGGGGAGCTGTTTTTT. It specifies CASSPYRPGQGNTGELFF.

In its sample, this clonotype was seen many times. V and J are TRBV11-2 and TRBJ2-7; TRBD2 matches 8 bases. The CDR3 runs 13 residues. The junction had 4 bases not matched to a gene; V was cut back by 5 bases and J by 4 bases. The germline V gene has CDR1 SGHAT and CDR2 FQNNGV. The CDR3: CASSGPGGYEQYF. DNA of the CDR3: TGTGCCAGCAGCGGTCCGGGGGGGTACGAGCAGTACTTC.

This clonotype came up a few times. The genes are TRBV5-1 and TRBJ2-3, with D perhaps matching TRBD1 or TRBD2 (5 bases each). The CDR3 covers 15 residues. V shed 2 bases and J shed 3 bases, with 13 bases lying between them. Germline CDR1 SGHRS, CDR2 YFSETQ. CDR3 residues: CASSFRGTGTDTQYF. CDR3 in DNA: TGCGCCAGCAGCTTTCGTGGGACCGGGACAGATACGCAGTATTTT.